This TCR beta chain was identified in a study of T cell clusters in autoimmune cytopenias. Study findings and constraints: Primary autoimmune cytopenia patients appeared to lack physiological T cell clusters present in healthy donors. A dominant lymphoma-associated repertoire apparently masked the cluster-lack signature in secondary cytopenia versus chronic lymphocytic leukemia. TRB repertoire shifts in secondary cytopenia and chronic lymphocytic leukemia mostly reflected lymphoma, not autoimmunity.

Each sample's input was approximately 270 ng genomic DNA, some 38,000 genome equivalents. One tube held mixed TRB-A and TRB-B primer pools for touch-down PCR. TCRdb reprocessed the multiplex PCR reads, with one entry per CDR3 protein and no DNA. The specimen's table records 8,000 to 9,500 distinct CDR3 sequences. A remark on this clonotype: Its antigen remains unidentified.

The germline V gene has CDR1 DFQATT and CDR2 SNEGSKA (reference sequence). The CDR3 sequence is 14 residues long. The source of this sequence is a human donor with an autoimmune cytopenia or autoimmune hepatitis (not recorded which). This chain joins TRBV20-1 and TRBJ2-5; with no DNA, the TCRdb D assignment of TRBD2 cannot be verified. The specimen was peripheral blood. This CDR3 reads CSAKLAGGRETQYF.